This T cell receptor (beta chain) was profiled in a study of blood T cell repertoires in COVID-19. Germline assignment: CDR1 LGHDT and CDR2 YNNKEL (reference sequence). There are 14 residues in the CDR3. V lost 0 bases, J lost 4 bases, and 7 bases lay in between. In terms of age and location, participants ranged from roughly 18 to 100 years and lived in fewer than 30 US areas. Cohorts were determined from participant-reported clinical history. As originally analysed: Estimation of nucleated cell counts relied on the amplification of reference gene primers. Profiling relied on immunoSEQ multiplex PCR, and the TCRdb table lists in-frame clones only, not all of them. The V and J calls and clone size come from that table; D and trimming were worked out from the DNA. The sample records 200,000 or so clones, under 90% being singletons. This clone occurred a few times.

The V and J genes are TRBV3-1 (or the pseudogene TRBV3-2) and TRBJ1-5; no clear D. The clonotype was recovered from a woman aged 45-65 years who had been exposed to COVID-19. Specimen: PBMCs or T cells enriched from blood (not recorded which). The chain's CDR3 is CASSQDWRNQPQHF. In DNA, the CDR3 is TGTGCCAGCAGCCAAGATTGGAGGAATCAGCCCCAGCATTTT.